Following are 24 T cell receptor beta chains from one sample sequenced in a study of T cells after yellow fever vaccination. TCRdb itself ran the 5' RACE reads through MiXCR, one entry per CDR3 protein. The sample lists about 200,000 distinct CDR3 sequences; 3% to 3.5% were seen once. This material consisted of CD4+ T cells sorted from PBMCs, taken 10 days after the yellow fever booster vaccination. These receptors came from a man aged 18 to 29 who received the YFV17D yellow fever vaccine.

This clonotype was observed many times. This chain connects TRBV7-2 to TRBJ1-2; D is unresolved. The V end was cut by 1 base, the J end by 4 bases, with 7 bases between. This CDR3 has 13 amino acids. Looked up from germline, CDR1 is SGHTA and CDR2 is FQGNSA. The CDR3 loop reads CASSLVQIYGYTF. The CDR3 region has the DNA TGTGCCAGCAGCTTAGTTCAGATCTATGGCTACACCTTC.

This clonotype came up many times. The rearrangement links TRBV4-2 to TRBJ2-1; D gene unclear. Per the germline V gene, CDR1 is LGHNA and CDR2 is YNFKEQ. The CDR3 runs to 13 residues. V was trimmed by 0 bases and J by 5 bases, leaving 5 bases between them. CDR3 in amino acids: CASSQDRNNEQFF. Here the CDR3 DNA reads TGTGCCAGCAGCCAAGACCGGAACAATGAGCAGTTCTTC.

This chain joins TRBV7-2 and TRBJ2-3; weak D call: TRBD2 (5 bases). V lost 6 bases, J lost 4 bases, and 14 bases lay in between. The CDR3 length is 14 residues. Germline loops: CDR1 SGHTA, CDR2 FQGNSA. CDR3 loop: CASRVTTGSDTQYF. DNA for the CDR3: TGTGCCAGCAGGGTTACGACGGGGTCAGATACGCAGTATTTT.

CDR3 amino acids: CSAVTSGGAGETQYF. The DNA for the CDR3 is TGCAGTGCTGTGACTAGCGGGGGGGCCGGGGAGACCCAGTACTTC. The chain couples TRBV20-1 to TRBJ2-5; 14 positions match TRBD2. The ends lost 5 bases at V and 5 bases at J; junction bases unmatched: 7. This CDR3 is 15 amino acids long. Germline V CDR1 and CDR2: DFQATT, SNEGSKA (reference sequence).

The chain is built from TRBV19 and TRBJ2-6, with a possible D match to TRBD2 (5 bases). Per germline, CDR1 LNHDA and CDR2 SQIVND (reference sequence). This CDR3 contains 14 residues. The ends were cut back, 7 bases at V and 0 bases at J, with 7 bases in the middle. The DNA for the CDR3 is TGTGCCAGTACGGGGTACTCTGGGGCCAACGTCCTGACTTTC. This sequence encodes CASTGYSGANVLTF.

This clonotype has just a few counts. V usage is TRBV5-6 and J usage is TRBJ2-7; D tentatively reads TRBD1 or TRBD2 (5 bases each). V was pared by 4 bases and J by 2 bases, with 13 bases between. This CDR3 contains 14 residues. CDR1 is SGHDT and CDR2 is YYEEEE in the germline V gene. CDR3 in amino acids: CASSTPGDPYEQYF. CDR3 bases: TGTGCCAGCAGCACCCCCGGGGACCCCTACGAGCAGTACTTC.

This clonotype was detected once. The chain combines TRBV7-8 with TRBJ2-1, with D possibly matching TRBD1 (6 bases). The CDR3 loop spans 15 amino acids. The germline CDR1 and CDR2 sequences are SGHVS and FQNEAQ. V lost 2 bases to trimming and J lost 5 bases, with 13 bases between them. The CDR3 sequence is CASSLSWTVNNEQFF. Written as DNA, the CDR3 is TGTGCCAGCAGCTTAAGCTGGACAGTTAACAATGAGCAGTTCTTC. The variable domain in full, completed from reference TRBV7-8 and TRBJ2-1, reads GAGVSQSPRYKVAKRGQDVALRCDPISGHVSLFWYQQALGQGPEFLTYFQNEAQLDKSGLPSDRFFAERPEGSVSTLKIQRTQQEDSAVYLCASSLSWTVNNEQFFGPGTRLTVL.

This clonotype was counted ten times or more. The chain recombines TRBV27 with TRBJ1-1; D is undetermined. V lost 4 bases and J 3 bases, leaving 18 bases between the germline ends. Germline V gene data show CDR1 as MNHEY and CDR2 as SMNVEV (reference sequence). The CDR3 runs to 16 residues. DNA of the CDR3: TGTGCCAGCAGTTCAATGGGTGGTTTCTCGTACACTGAAGCTTTCTTT. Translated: CASSSMGGFSYTEAFF.

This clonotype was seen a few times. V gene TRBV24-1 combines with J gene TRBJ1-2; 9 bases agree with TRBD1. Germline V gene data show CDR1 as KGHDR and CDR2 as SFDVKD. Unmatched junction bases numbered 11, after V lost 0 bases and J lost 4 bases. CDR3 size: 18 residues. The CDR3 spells CATSDLEEKDRGFYGYTF. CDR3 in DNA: TGTGCCACCAGTGATTTGGAAGAGAAGGACAGGGGCTTCTATGGCTACACCTTC.

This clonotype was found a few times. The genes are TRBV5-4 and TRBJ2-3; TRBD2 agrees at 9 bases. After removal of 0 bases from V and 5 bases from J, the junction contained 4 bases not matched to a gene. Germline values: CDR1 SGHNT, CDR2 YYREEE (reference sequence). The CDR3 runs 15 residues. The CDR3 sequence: CASSLASGGLDTQYF. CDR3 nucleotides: TGTGCCAGCAGCTTGGCCAGCGGGGGGTTAGATACGCAGTATTTT.

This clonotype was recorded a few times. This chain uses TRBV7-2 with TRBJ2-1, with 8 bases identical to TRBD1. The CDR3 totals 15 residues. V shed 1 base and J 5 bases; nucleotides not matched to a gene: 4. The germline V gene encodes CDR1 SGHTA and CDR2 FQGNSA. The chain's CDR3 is CASSLDGTGHNEQFF. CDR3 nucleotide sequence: TGTGCCAGCAGCTTAGACGGGACAGGTCACAATGAGCAGTTCTTC.

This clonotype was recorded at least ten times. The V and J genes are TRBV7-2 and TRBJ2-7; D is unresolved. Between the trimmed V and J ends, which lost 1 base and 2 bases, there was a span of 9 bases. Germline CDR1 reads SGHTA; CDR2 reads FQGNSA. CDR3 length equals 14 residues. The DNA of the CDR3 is TGTGCCAGCAGCTTAGACCGTTACGCCTACGAGCAGTACTTC. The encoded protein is CASSLDRYAYEQYF. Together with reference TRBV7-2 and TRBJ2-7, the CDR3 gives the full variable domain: GAGVSQSPSNKVTEKGKDVELRCDPISGHTALYWYRQSLGQGLEFLIYFQGNSAPDKSGLPSDRFSAERTGGSVSTLTIQRTQQEDSAVYLCASSLDRYAYEQYFGPGTRLTVT.

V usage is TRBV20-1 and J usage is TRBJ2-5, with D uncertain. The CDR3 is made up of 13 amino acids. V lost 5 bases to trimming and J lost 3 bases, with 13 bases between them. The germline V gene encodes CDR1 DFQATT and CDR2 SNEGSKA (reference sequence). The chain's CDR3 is CSAGTLIEETQYF. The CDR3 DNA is TGCAGTGCTGGTACCTTGATCGAAGAGACCCAGTACTTC.

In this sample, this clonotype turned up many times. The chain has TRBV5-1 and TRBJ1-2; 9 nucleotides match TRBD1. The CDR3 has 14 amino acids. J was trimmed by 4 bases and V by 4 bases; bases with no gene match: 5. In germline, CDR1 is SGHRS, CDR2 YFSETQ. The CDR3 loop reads CASSPDRGAYGYTF. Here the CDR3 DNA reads TGCGCCAGCAGCCCGGACAGGGGCGCCTATGGCTACACCTTC.

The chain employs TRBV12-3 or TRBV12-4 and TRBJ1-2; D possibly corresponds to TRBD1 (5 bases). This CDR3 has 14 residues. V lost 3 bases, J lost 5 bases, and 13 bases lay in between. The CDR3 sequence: CASSFQGRMYGYTF. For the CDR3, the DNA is TGTGCCAGCAGTTTCCAGGGCAGGATGTATGGCTACACCTTC.

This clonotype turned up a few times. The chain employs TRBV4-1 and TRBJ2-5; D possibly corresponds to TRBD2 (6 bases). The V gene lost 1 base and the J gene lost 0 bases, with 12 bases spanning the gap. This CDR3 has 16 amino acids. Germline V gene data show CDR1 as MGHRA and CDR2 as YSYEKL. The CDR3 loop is CASSQGLVRNQETQYF. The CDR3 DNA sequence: TGCGCCAGCAGCCAAGGACTAGTGAGGAACCAAGAGACCCAGTACTTC.

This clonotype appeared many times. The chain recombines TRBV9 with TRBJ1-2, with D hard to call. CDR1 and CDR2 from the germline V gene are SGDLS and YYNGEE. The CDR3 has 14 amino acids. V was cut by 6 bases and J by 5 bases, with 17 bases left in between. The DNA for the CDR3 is TGTGCCAGCAAGCAGACGGGTACACTTTATGGCTACACCTTC. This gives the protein CASKQTGTLYGYTF.

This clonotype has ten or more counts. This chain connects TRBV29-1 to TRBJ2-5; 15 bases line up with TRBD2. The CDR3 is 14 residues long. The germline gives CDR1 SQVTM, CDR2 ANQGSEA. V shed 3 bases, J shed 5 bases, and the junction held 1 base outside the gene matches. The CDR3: CSVEGTSGGETQYF. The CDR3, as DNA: TGCAGCGTTGAGGGGACTAGCGGGGGGGAGACCCAGTACTTC. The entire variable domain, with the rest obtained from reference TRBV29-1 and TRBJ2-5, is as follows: SAVISQKPSRDICQRGTSLTIQCQVDSQVTMMFWYRQQPGQSLTLIATANQGSEATYESGFVIDKFPISRPNLTFSTLTVSNMSPEDSSIYLCSVEGTSGGETQYFGPGTRLLVL.

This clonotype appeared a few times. The CDR3 protein is CASSLAPQGLNTEAFF. Here the CDR3 DNA reads TGCGCCAGCAGCTTGGCCCCCCAGGGGTTGAACACTGAAGCTTTCTTT. The V and J genes are TRBV5-1 and TRBJ1-1, with D perhaps TRBD1 (6 bases). CDR1 and CDR2 from the germline V gene are SGHRS and YFSETQ. CDR3 size: 16 residues. With 0 bases removed from V and 0 bases from J, the gap between germline ends came to 12 bases.

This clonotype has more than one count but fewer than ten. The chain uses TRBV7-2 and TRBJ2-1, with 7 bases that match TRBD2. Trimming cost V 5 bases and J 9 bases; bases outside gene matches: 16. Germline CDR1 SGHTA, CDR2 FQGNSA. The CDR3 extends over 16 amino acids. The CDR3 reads CASSQAGYGRGSEQFF. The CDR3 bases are TGTGCCAGCAGCCAAGCGGGGTATGGGAGAGGGAGTGAGCAGTTCTTC.

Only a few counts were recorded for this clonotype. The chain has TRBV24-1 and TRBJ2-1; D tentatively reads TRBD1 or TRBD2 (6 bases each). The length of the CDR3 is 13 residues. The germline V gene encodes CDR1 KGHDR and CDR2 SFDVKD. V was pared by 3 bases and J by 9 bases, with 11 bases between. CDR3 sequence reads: CATSDPGAGEQFF. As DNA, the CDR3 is TGTGCCACCAGTGATCCGGGGGCCGGTGAGCAGTTCTTC.

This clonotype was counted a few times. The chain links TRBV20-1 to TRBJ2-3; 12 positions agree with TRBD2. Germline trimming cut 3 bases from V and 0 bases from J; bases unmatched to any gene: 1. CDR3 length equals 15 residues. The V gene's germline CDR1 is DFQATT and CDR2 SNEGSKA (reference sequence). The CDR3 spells CSASLAGGSTDTQYF. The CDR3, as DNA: TGCAGTGCTAGCCTAGCGGGGGGGAGCACAGATACGCAGTATTTT.

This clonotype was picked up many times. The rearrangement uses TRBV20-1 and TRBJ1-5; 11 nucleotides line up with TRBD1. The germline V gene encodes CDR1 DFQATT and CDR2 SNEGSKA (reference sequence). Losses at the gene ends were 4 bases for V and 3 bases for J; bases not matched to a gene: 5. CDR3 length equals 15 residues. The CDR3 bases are TGCAGTGCTACCCGGACAGGGGGCTCCAATCAGCCCCAGCATTTT. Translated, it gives CSATRTGGSNQPQHF.

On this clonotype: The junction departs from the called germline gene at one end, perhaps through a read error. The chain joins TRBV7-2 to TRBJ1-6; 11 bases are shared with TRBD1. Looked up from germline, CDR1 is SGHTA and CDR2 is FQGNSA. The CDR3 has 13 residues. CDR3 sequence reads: CASSGQGASALHF. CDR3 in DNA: TGTGCCAGCAGCGGACAGGGGGCTTCAGCCCTCCACTTT. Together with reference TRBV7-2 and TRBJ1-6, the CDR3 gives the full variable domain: GAGVSQSPSNKVTEKGKDVELRCDPISGHTALYWYRQSLGQGLEFLIYFQGNSAPDKSGLPSDRFSAERTGGSVSTLTIQRTQQEDSAVYLCASSGQGASALHFGNGTRLTVT.